Listed here are 28 T cell receptor beta chains from one sample, sequenced in a study of cytomegalovirus exposure and HLA in healthy donors. The primer mix had 60 Vbeta and 13 Jbeta primers. Here immunoSEQ multiplex PCR was the method, and the copy in TCRdb shows in-frame clones only, minus some. In the table there are 100,000 or so clones, roughly 78% of which are singletons. The sequenced sample consisted of PBMCs. These receptors were obtained from a man aged 25-45 years in good health and CMV-seronegative.

The V call is TRBV5-4, the J call TRBJ1-2, with D possibly matching TRBD1 (5 bases). This CDR3 is built from 13 residues. Trimming shortened V by 4 bases and J by 3 bases, and 10 bases separated the two germline ends. The germline V gene has CDR1 SGHNT and CDR2 YYREEE (reference sequence). CDR3: CASSPGVDYGYTF. As DNA, the CDR3 is TGTGCCAGCAGCCCGGGGGTGGACTATGGCTACACCTTC.

The J gene is TRBJ2-4, the V gene TRBV30; maybe TRBD2 (6 bases). The CDR3 loop spans 12 amino acids. The germline gives CDR1 GTSNPN, CDR2 SVGIG (reference sequence). V was shortened by 3 bases and J by 15 bases, with 18 bases between the two germline ends. The chain's CDR3 is CAWSFPGQGGYF. For the CDR3, the DNA is TGTGCCTGGAGCTTCCCGGGGCAGGGAGGGTACTTC.

This chain uses TRBV4-2 with TRBJ2-1; 10 bases are shared with TRBD1. V lost 5 bases and J lost 7; bases outside the gene matches: 11. The length of the CDR3 is 16 residues. CDR1 and CDR2 from the germline V gene are LGHNA and YNFKEQ. CDR3 DNA sequence: TGTGCCAGCAGCAACGATCCGGGACAGGGGTCAAATGAGCAGTTCTTC. Translation: CASSNDPGQGSNEQFF.

This clone was seen more than once but under ten times. The V call is TRBV19, the J call TRBJ2-2; TRBD1 might be the D (5 bases). V was cut by 6 bases and J by 1 base, with 12 bases left in between. Germline CDR1 LNHDA, CDR2 SQIVND (reference sequence). This CDR3 is built from 15 residues. CDR3 coding DNA: TGTGCCAGTAGAAAATTGGGGCAGAACACCGGGGAGCTGTTTTTT. As protein: CASRKLGQNTGELFF. Full variable domain (missing parts from reference TRBV19 and TRBJ2-2): DGGITQSPKYLFRKEGQNVTLSCEQNLNHDAMYWYRQDPGQGLRLIYYSQIVNDFQKGDIAEGYSVSREKKESFPLTVTSAQKNPTAFYLCASRKLGQNTGELFFGEGSRLTVL.

The CDR3 region has the DNA TGTGCCAGCAGCTCCGGGACAGTAGGCTACACCTTC. Translating it yields CASSSGTVGYTF. The chain uses TRBV7-2 and TRBJ1-2, with 7 bases fitting TRBD1. Germline trimming cut 4 bases from V and 8 bases from J; bases unmatched to any gene: 4. Germline lookup yields CDR1 SGHTA and CDR2 FQGNSA. The CDR3 is 12 residues long. Based on the CDR3 plus reference TRBV7-2 and TRBJ1-2, the full variable domain is GAGVSQSPSNKVTEKGKDVELRCDPISGHTALYWYRQSLGQGLEFLIYFQGNSAPDKSGLPSDRFSAERTGGSVSTLTIQRTQQEDSAVYLCASSSGTVGYTFGSGTRLTVV.

The chain couples TRBV6-1 to TRBJ2-7; D call uncertain. CDR3 length: 12 residues. The germline V gene has CDR1 MNHNS and CDR2 SASEGT. V was clipped by 6 bases and J by 1 base, with 7 bases between them. The CDR3 loop is CASRGDSYEQYF. CDR3 nucleotide sequence: TGTGCCAGCAGGGGCGATTCCTACGAGCAGTACTTC.

This clone has only a few counts. V is TRBV6-4 and J is TRBJ2-3; a weak D match, TRBD2 (7 bases). Trimming shortened V by 4 bases and J by 2 bases, and 10 bases separated the two germline ends. The germline V gene encodes CDR1 MRHNA and CDR2 SNTAGT. The CDR3 is 14 amino acids. This CDR3 reads CASSGGGATDTQYF. The DNA for the CDR3 is TGTGCCAGCAGTGGAGGGGGGGCCACAGATACGCAGTATTTT.

The rearrangement links TRBV7-6 to TRBJ2-1; 9 bases are a match to TRBD2. This CDR3 comprises 14 residues. Germline V CDR1 and CDR2: SGHVS, FNYEAQ. V gave up 1 base and J gave up 8 bases; unmatched junction bases: 3. CDR3: CASSLGSSGDEQFF. The CDR3 nucleotides read TGTGCCAGCAGCTTAGGCTCTAGCGGGGATGAGCAGTTCTTC.

This chain uses TRBV7-2 with TRBJ2-7; TRBD2 is a possible D gene (5 bases). Looked up from germline, CDR1 is SGHTA and CDR2 is FQGNSA. The CDR3 consists of 15 residues. V shed 0 bases and J shed 4 bases, with 13 bases lying between them. The CDR3 nucleotides read TGTGCCAGCAGCTTAGCCCCTCGGACTCTATACGAGCAGTACTTC. This translates into CASSLAPRTLYEQYF.

The V gene is TRBV5-1, the J gene TRBJ2-1; D not resolved. The V gene's germline CDR1 is SGHRS and CDR2 YFSETQ. With 0 bases removed from V and 2 bases from J, the gap between germline ends came to 9 bases. The CDR3 runs 15 residues. As DNA, the CDR3 is TGCGCCAGCAGCTTGGCTCCGGTTACCTACAATGAGCAGTTCTTC. This codes for CASSLAPVTYNEQFF. The variable domain in full, completed from reference TRBV5-1 and TRBJ2-1, reads KAGVTQTPRYLIKTRGQQVTLSCSPISGHRSVSWYQQTPGQGLQFLFEYFSETQRNKGNFPGRFSGRQFSNSRSEMNVSTLELGDSALYLCASSLAPVTYNEQFFGPGTRLTVL.

The rearrangement links TRBV11-1 to TRBJ2-7; tentatively, D is TRBD2 (6 bases). Deletions cut 5 bases from V and 0 bases from J, with 11 bases between. This CDR3 spans 14 amino acids. The germline gives CDR1 SGHAT, CDR2 FQDESV (reference sequence). The CDR3 nucleotides read TGTGCCAGCAGCCTGGCGGGGCCCTCCTACGAGCAGTACTTC. Translation gives CASSLAGPSYEQYF.

The V call is TRBV14, the J call TRBJ2-2; weak D call: TRBD2 (6 bases). Germline V gene data show CDR1 as SGHDN and CDR2 as FVKESK. This CDR3 contains 19 residues. Trimming cost V 1 base and J 1 base, with 19 bases left between them. The DNA for the CDR3 is TGTGCCAGCAGCCAAGGACCGGGAGCCGGGAGCGGGAACACCGGGGAGCTGTTTTTT. This translates into CASSQGPGAGSGNTGELFF.

This chain links TRBV28 with TRBJ2-3, with TRBD2 as a possible D gene (6 bases). The CDR3 consists of 14 residues. From germline, CDR1 is MDHEN and CDR2 SYDVKM. V was cut by 5 bases and J by 8 bases, with 17 bases left in between. CDR3 nucleotides: TGTGCCAGCAGTGCATGGGACTCCCAGGCTACGCAGTATTTT. It specifies CASSAWDSQATQYF.

V usage is TRBV2 and J usage is TRBJ2-5; 8 bases are shared with TRBD1. Per the germline V gene, CDR1 is SNHLY and CDR2 is FYNNEI. With 2 bases clipped from V and 4 bases from J, the junction kept 3 bases outside the gene matches. This CDR3 is built from 14 residues. The CDR3 region is CASSERTGLETQYF. The CDR3 bases are TGTGCCAGCAGTGAAAGGACAGGGTTAGAGACCCAGTACTTC. The variable domain in full, completed from reference TRBV2 and TRBJ2-5, reads EPEVTQTPSHQVTQMGQEVILRCVPISNHLYFYWYRQILGQKVEFLVSFYNNEISEKSEIFDDQFSVERPDGSNFTLKIRSTKLEDSAMYFCASSERTGLETQYFGPGTRLLVL.

This clone was recorded a few times. The V and J genes are TRBV20-1 and TRBJ1-4, with D unresolved. V shed 7 bases and J shed 10 bases, with 13 bases lying between them. CDR1 DFQATT and CDR2 SNEGSKA come from the germline V gene (reference sequence). This CDR3 region has 11 residues. The CDR3 spells CSGSRDGKLFF. The CDR3 DNA is TGCAGTGGATCGAGGGATGGAAAACTGTTTTTT.

CDR3 region: CASSLAGGNTEAFF. CDR3 DNA sequence: TGTGCCAGCAGCTTAGCGGGGGGGAACACTGAAGCTTTCTTT. This chain connects TRBV7-2 to TRBJ1-1, with D maybe TRBD1 (5 bases). The V end was cut by 0 bases, the J end by 1 base, with 6 bases between. The CDR3 sequence is 14 residues long. Germline V lookup: CDR1 SGHTA, CDR2 FQGNSA.

The CDR3 here is CASSSGQTDQPQHF. DNA for the CDR3: TGCGCCAGCAGCTCGGGACAGACCGATCAGCCCCAGCATTTT. The chain uses TRBV5-1 and TRBJ1-5; TRBD1 agrees at 7 bases. Germline CDR1 reads SGHRS; CDR2 reads YFSETQ. The CDR3 is made up of 14 amino acids. V shed 3 bases, J shed 5 bases, and the junction held 5 bases outside the gene matches.

This clone has just one count. The chain combines TRBV27 with TRBJ2-2; D ambiguous. Germline assignment: CDR1 MNHEY and CDR2 SMNVEV (reference sequence). Trimming removed 4 bases from V and 4 bases from J, with 7 bases in between. The CDR3 has 13 residues. CDR3 bases: TGTGCCAGCAGTTATCGCGGCACCGGGGAGCTGTTTTTT. Amino acids: CASSYRGTGELFF.

The chain recombines TRBV4-1 with TRBJ1-1, with D possibly being TRBD1 (5 bases). Trimming removed 1 base from V and 3 bases from J, with 9 bases in between. Germline V gives CDR1 MGHRA, CDR2 YSYEKL. The CDR3 is 14 amino acids. The CDR3 DNA is TGCGCCAGCAGCCAAGGGGACTTCGACACTGAAGCTTTCTTT. This gives the protein CASSQGDFDTEAFF.

The chain uses TRBV10-2 and TRBJ1-3; TRBD1 aligns across 8 bases. This CDR3 is built from 13 residues. Germline V CDR1 and CDR2: WSHSY, SAAADI. With V trimmed by 7 bases and J by 2 bases, 1 base remained unmatched. CDR3: CASTGGAGNTIYF. CDR3 sequence (DNA): TGCGCCAGCACAGGGGGCGCTGGAAACACCATATATTTT.

In its sample, this clone was seen once. The chain carries TRBV11-2 and TRBJ1-1, with 7 positions matching TRBD1. The germline CDR1 and CDR2 sequences are SGHAT and FQNNGV. There are 13 residues in the CDR3. The V gene end was trimmed by 3 bases and the J gene end by 8 bases; junction bases not matched to a gene: 6. CDR3 nucleotides: TGTGCCAGCAGCTTGACAGGGCGGATAGAAGCTTTCTTT. Its protein is CASSLTGRIEAFF.

The genes are TRBV6-5 and TRBJ2-7, with 9 bases that match TRBD2. The CDR3 sequence is 14 residues long. V was pared by 10 bases and J by 2 bases, with 9 bases of the junction left unmatched. Germline V CDR1 and CDR2: MNHEY, SVGAGI. The CDR3 nucleotides read TGTGCCACAAAAAATAGCGGGGGACCCTACGAGCAGTACTTC. It specifies CATKNSGGPYEQYF.

This clone turned up a few times. The chain links TRBV5-6 to TRBJ2-2; 7 bases are a match to TRBD1. This CDR3 region has 16 residues. The V segment lost 2 bases and the J segment 5 bases; nucleotides outside the gene matches: 9. Germline CDR1 and CDR2: SGHDT and YYEEEE. The CDR3: CASSFKGAVETGELFF. In DNA, the CDR3 is TGTGCCAGCAGCTTCAAGGGGGCGGTGGAAACCGGGGAGCTGTTTTTT.

The V gene is TRBV27, the J gene TRBJ2-1, with TRBD1 identical over 7 bases. The CDR3 runs 13 residues. V was clipped by 9 bases and J by 4 bases; unmatched bases: 6. Germline values: CDR1 MNHEY, CDR2 SMNVEV (reference sequence). CDR3 sequence reads: CASRTGLYNEQFF. The CDR3 coding sequence is TGTGCCAGTCGGACAGGCCTATACAATGAGCAGTTCTTC.

This chain joins TRBV7-9 and TRBJ2-7; TRBD2 is a possible D gene (5 bases). The V and J ends lost 7 bases and 5 bases respectively, with 21 bases between them. Germline CDR1 is SEHNR and CDR2 is FQNEAQ (reference sequence). The length of the CDR3 is 15 residues. CDR3 sequence: CASTNSVTGIDEQYF. CDR3 bases: TGTGCCAGCACTAATTCAGTGACGGGGATCGACGAGCAGTACTTC.

A remark on this clone: Other DNA sequences of this sample code for an identical CDR3. This rearrangement joins TRBV6-5 to TRBJ1-1, with no clear D. V was trimmed by 2 bases and J by 1 base, leaving 5 bases between them. Per the germline V gene, CDR1 is MNHEY and CDR2 is SVGAGI. There are 13 residues in the CDR3. Here the CDR3 reads CASSYAGNTEAFF. The CDR3 nucleotides are TGTGCCAGCAGTTACGCCGGGAACACTGAAGCTTTCTTT.

This clone was recorded a few times. The gene calls are TRBV4-3 and TRBJ2-5, with a tentative D call TRBD2 (6 bases). The germline gives CDR1 LGHNA, CDR2 YSLEER. The CDR3 has 15 amino acids. V was pared by 3 bases and J by 5 bases, with 16 bases between. The CDR3 sequence is CASSQGRTTRETQYF. In nucleotides, the CDR3 is TGCGCCAGCAGCCAGGGACGGACTACCCGGGAGACCCAGTACTTC.

Only a few counts were recorded for this clone. The rearrangement links TRBV7-3 to TRBJ2-1; TRBD2 matches at 9 bases. CDR3 length: 15 amino acids. V lost 2 bases to trimming and J lost 6 bases; unmatched junction nucleotides: 5. Germline assignment: CDR1 SGHTA and CDR2 FQGTGA. CDR3 DNA sequence: TGTGCCAGCAGCTTACGTCGCGGGGGGGCCAATGAGCAGTTCTTC. This translates into CASSLRRGGANEQFF.